This T cell receptor beta chain was captured by sequencing in a study of blood T cells in healthy people across ages. Total RNA extracted from each sample amounted to at least 5 micrograms. CDR1 is ENHRY, CDR2 SYGVKD, per germline. The CDR3 is 14 amino acids. Trimming at V came to 8 bases and at J to 2 bases, leaving 7 bases not matched to a gene. It was with a sample-barcoded 5' primer and a J-beta primer mix that a second PCR of roughly 7 to 12 cycles was run. TCRdb re-called the 5' RACE reads through MiXCR, storing one row per CDR3 protein. Of about 800,000 distinct CDR3 sequences in the sample, approximately 25% were seen once. This clonotype was observed a handful of times. The sample was also linked to a second study, of T cells of mothers and their children. That report adds: Thymic selection molds TCR recombination output in a comparable way in related and unrelated pairs.

This chain uses TRBV10-3 with TRBJ2-3; 7 bases map to TRBD2. This clonotype was obtained from a boy aged 10-17 years in good health. The sample taken for sequencing was blood. CDR3 nucleotide sequence: TGTGCCATCGGCCCTAGCGGAACCACAGATACGCAGTATTTT. Amino acid sequence: CAIGPSGTTDTQYF.